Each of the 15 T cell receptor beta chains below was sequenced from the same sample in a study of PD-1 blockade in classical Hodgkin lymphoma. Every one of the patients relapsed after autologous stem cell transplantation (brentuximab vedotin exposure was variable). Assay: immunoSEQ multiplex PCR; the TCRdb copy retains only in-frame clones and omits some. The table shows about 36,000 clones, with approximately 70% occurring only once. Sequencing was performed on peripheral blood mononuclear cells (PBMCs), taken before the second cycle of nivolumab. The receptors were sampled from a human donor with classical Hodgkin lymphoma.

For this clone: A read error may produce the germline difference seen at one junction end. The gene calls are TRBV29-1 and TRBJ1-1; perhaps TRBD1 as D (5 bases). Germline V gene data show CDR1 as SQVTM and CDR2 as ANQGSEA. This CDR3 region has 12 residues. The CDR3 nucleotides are TGCAGCGTTGGTAGGGGCTACACCGAAGCTTTCTTT. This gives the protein CSVGRGYTEAFF.

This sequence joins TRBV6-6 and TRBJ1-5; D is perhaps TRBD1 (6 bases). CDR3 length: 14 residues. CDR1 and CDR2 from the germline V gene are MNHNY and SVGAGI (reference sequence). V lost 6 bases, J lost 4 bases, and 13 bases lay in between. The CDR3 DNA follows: TGTGCCAGCAGGAAATCTCAGGGGAATCAGCCCCAGCATTTT. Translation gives CASRKSQGNQPQHF.

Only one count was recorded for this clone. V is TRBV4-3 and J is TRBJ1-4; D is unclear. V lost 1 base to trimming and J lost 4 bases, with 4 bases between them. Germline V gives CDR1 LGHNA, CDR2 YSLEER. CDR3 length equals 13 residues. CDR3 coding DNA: TGCGCCAGCAGCCAAGGTGATAATGAAAAACTGTTTTTT. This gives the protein CASSQGDNEKLFF.

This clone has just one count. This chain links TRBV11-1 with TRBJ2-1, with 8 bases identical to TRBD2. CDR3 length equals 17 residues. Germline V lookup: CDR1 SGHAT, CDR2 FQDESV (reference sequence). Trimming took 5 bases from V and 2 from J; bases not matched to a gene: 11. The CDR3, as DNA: TGTGCCAGCAGCCCAAATGGAGCGGGAGTGGCCTACAATGAGCAGTTCTTC. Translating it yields CASSPNGAGVAYNEQFF. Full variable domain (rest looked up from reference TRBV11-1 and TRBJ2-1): EAEVAQSPRYKITEKSQAVAFWCDPISGHATLYWYRQILGQGPELLVQFQDESVVDDSQLPKDRFSAERLKGVDSTLKIQPAELGDSAMYLCASSPNGAGVAYNEQFFGPGTRLTVL.

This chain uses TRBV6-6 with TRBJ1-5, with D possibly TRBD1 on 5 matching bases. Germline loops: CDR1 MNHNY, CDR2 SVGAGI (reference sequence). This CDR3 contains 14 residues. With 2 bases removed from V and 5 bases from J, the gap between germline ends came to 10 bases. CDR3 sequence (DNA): TGTGCCAGCAGTTACACGTCGGGGGATCAGCCCCAGCATTTT. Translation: CASSYTSGDQPQHF.

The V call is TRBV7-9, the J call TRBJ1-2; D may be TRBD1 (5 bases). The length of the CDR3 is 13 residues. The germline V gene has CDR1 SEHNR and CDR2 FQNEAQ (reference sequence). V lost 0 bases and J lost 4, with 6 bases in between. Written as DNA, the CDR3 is TGTGCCAGCAGCTTAGCGGGGGGCTATGGCTACACCTTC. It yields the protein CASSLAGGYGYTF.

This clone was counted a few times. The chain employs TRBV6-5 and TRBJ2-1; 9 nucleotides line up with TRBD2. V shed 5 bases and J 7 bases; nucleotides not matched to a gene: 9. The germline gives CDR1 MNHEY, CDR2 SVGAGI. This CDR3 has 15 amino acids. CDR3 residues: CASSPGTSIYNEQFF. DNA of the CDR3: TGTGCCAGCAGTCCGGGGACTAGCATTTATAATGAGCAGTTCTTC.

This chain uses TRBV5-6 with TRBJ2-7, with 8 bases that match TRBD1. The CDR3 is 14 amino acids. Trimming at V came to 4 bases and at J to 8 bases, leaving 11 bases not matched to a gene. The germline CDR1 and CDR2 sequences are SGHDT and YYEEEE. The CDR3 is CASSPTSTGGKQYF. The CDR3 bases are TGTGCCAGCAGCCCCACGAGTACAGGGGGGAAGCAGTACTTC.

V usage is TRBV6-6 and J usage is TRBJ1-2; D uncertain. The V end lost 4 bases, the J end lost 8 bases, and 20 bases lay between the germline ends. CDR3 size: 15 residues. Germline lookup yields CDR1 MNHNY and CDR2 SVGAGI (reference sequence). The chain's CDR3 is CASSSRGEHRLGYTF. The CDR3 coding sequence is TGTGCCAGCAGTTCACGCGGGGAACACCGTCTGGGCTACACCTTC.

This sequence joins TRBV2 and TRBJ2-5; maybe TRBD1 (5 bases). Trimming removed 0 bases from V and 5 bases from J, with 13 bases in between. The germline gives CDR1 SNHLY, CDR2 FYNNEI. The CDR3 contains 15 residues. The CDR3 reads CASSEAGVSTETQYF. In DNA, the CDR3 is TGTGCCAGCAGTGAAGCAGGGGTTTCCACGGAGACCCAGTACTTC.

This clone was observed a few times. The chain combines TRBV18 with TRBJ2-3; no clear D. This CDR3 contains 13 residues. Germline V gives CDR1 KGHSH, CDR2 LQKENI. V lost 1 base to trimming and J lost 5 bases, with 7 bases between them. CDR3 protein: CASSPRVEDTQYF. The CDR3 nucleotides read TGTGCCAGCTCACCACGAGTTGAAGATACGCAGTATTTT.

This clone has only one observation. The CDR3 DNA sequence: TGTGCCAGCAGCTCGGGACTAGCGGGGGTACAAGAGACCCAGTACTTC. Protein sequence: CASSSGLAGVQETQYF. The genes are TRBV7-2 and TRBJ2-5; 14 positions match TRBD2. This CDR3 is 16 amino acids long. Germline trimming cut 4 bases from V and 2 bases from J; bases unmatched to any gene: 3. In germline, CDR1 is SGHTA, CDR2 FQGNSA.

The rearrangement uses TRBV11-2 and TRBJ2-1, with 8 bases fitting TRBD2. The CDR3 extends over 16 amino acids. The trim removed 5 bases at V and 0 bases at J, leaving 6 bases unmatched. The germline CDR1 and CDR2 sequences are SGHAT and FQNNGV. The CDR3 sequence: CASSPEAGVSYNEQFF. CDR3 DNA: TGTGCCAGCAGCCCAGAAGCGGGGGTCTCCTACAATGAGCAGTTCTTC.

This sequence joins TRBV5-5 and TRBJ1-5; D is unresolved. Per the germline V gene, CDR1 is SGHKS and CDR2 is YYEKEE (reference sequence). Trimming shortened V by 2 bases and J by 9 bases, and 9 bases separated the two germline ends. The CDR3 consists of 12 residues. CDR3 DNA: TGTGCCAGCAGCTTACCAGGAGGGCCCCAGCATTTT. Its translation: CASSLPGGPQHF. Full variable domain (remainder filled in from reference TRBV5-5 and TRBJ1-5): DAGVTQSPTHLIKTRGQQVTLRCSPISGHKSVSWYQQVLGQGPQFIFQYYEKEERGRGNFPDRFSARQFPNYSSELNVNALLLGDSALYLCASSLPGGPQHFGDGTRLSIL.

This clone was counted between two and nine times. CDR3 region: CASSPNRYEAFF. For the CDR3, the DNA is TGTGCCAGCAGTCCAAACAGATATGAAGCTTTCTTT. V gene TRBV6-6 combines with J gene TRBJ1-1; D call uncertain. CDR1 MNHNY and CDR2 SVGAGI come from the germline V gene (reference sequence). This CDR3 has 12 residues. Trimming left V 5 bases short and J 7 bases short, with 11 bases between.